This T cell receptor (beta chain) is from a study of cytotoxic CD8 clonotypes in ibrutinib-treated CLL (dated by TCRdb to about 2021). About the study as a whole: The cohort included roughly 15 treatment-naive and ten to eleven relapsed/refractory patients; some 18 were IGHV unmutated. Responses were partial in around 25 patients and complete in 2; after median about 63 months follow-up, about 15 stayed in remission and 12 progressed. Response samples were obtained after a median of around eleven months of treatment, with a range of roughly 6 to 36 months. An average of 255,043 productive templates and around 100,000 productive rearrangements was obtained per sample. Of the roughly 79 people in the trial, roughly 27 had longitudinal samples available. Cryopreserved peripheral blood mononuclear cells were obtained before treatment, at response, and at either sustained remission or disease progression.

Study-level results and caveats: Sustained-remission and progressing patients did not have matched sampling times, and lymph node repertoires were not examined. Public clonotypes were found to be uncommon and were observed to contract or remain stable during treatment; the increase in clonality was shown to reflect expansion of private clonotypes at ibrutinib response. Baseline clonality exceeded that of age-matched healthy donors and correlated strongly with circulating CD8+ T-cell counts. Clonality increased at ibrutinib response, stayed stable in sustained remission, and fell back toward baseline at progression.

The germline V gene encodes CDR1 SGHVS and CDR2 FQNEAQ. Counted from cysteine to phenylalanine, this CDR3 has 16 amino acids. Only the CDR3 DNA is retained, 48 bases long and in frame from the first base. V trim: 1 base; J trim: 3 bases; unmatched bases: 9. Roughly 2 micrograms of genomic DNA were extracted from cryopreserved PBMCs for TCR beta library preparation. Longitudinal blood samples from CLL patients on ibrutinib monotherapy underwent high-throughput TCR beta sequencing. The patients took part in an open-label, single-center phase 2 trial of ibrutinib monotherapy. The goal of deep resolution MiSeq sequencing was a depth between 1 in 1 million and 1 in 200,000 T cells, and coverage averaged 10x per clonotype. The immunoSEQ hsTCRB Kit was used to generate TCR beta libraries. In the source study's methods: Data were analyzed with ImmunoSEQ Data Assistant and ImmunoSEQ Analyzer, with V, D and J genes assigned per IMGT definitions. Clonality, with values ranging from 0 to 1, was calculated as one minus the normalized Shannon entropy of productive rearrangement frequencies. Only overrepresented clonotypes making up at least 0.05% of each patient's repertoire were included in the public clonotype analysis. Approximately 14 age-matched healthy donor repertoires from immuneACCESS served as clonality controls. TCRdb holds this immuneACCESS table with in-frame rearrangements only. Some clones are missing; in checked studies, unresolved V genes explain under half, and the rest has no known cause. V, J and clone size are those of that table, while D and trimming were read from the DNA. This sample comprises approximately 330,000 clones, just under 80% of them detected only once. The top ten constitute 6.5% to 8.5% of the sample.

Only one count was recorded for this clone. Its target antigen remains unknown. No quality values exist for individual bases; no much larger clone is one base distant. The sequence was collected from a human donor with chronic lymphocytic leukemia. The rearrangement joined TRBV7-8 to TRBJ2-7; TRBD2 lines up with 7 middle nucleotides. Here the sequenced sample was PBMCs, taken before ibrutinib treatment. The CDR3 protein sequence reads: CASSLVRLAAFYEQYF. The DNA sequence reads TGTGCCAGCAGCTTAGTTAGGCTAGCGGCCTTCTACGAGCAGTACTTC.